This T cell receptor beta chain was obtained from a study of T cell changes during pregnancy in multiple sclerosis (dated by TCRdb to between 2017 and 2020). In terms of the full investigation: The study looked at changes in the T cell repertoire across pregnancy in women with multiple sclerosis.

Worth noting for this clone: Its antigen is unknown. Base qualities are not at hand, and no much larger clone is one base apart.

Trimming leaves V shorter by 7 bases and J shorter by 3 bases, with the junction holding 11 bases beyond the gene matches. The CDR3 runs 15 amino acids, cysteine and phenylalanine included. The DNA shown is the 45-base CDR3, in frame from base 1. Based on the germline V gene, the CDR1 and CDR2 sequences are MDHEN and SYDVKM. Library preparation was by the immunoSEQ multiplex PCR assay. Sourced from immuneACCESS, this table was stored by TCRdb with only in-frame sequences that have V and J called. A share of the clones is absent; for the studies checked, an unresolved V gene accounts for under half, and the remainder has no known explanation. In this sample the table shows fewer than 60,000 clones, approximately 90% of which occur a single time. The ten largest clones capture approximately 3.8% of the sample.

This sequence originates from a female donor in good health, enrolled as a control in a pregnancy study. Rearrangement joined TRBV28 to TRBJ1-2, and TRBD1 aligns with 7 junction nucleotides. The specimen was peripheral blood, collected after pregnancy. CDR3 reads: CASTQSGTEHYGYTF. The DNA sequence reads TGTGCCAGCACCCAATCCGGGACAGAACACTATGGCTACACCTTC.